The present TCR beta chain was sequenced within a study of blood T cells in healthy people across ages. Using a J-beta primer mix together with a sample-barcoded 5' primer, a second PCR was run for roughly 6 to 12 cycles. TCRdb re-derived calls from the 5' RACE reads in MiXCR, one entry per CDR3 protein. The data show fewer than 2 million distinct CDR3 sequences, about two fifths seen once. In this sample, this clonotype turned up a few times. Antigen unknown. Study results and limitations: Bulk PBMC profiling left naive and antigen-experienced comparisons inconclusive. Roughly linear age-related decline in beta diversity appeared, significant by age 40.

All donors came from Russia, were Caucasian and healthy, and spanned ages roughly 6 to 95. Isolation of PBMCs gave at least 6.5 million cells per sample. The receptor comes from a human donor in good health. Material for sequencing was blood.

The DNA of the CDR3 is TGTGCCAGCACCTCCGGCAGGCTGGGGACCCAGTACTTC. Its translation is CASTSGRLGTQYF. The rearrangement joins TRBV3-1 to TRBJ2-5, with D uncertain. Germline-derived CDR1 and CDR2 are LGHDT and YNNKEL (reference sequence). This CDR3 is 13 amino acids long. V gave up 7 bases and J gave up 7 bases, with 16 bases separating them.